A single sample gave rise to the 24 T cell receptor beta chains below, sequenced in a study of OX40 agonist ivuxolimab in advanced cancers. Assay used: immunoSEQ multiplex PCR; TCRdb lists only in-frame clones, some missing. The table includes about 60,000 clones, approximately 80% detected once. Sample: CD4+ or CD8+ T cells sorted from blood, taken in a trial of the OX40 agonist ivuxolimab. The receptors come from an adult with an advanced solid tumor such as melanoma, head and neck, liver or kidney cancer.

This clone was detected only a few times. The chain recombines TRBV7-6 with TRBJ1-1; D is ambiguous. The germline V gene encodes CDR1 SGHVS and CDR2 FNYEAQ. The CDR3 extends over 13 amino acids. V shed 7 bases and J shed 4 bases, with 13 bases lying between them. CDR3 bases: TGTGCCAGCACCCCCCTCGGTGCCACTGAAGCTTTCTTT. Translating it yields CASTPLGATEAFF.

The V gene is TRBV7-3, the J gene TRBJ2-7, with 7 bases aligning to TRBD1. The CDR3 sequence is 16 residues long. CDR1 SGHTA and CDR2 FQGTGA come from the germline V gene. V lost 2 bases, J lost 5 bases, and 12 bases stayed unmatched. DNA for the CDR3: TGTGCCAGCAGCTTATCGGGGCAGACAGGGATGCACGAGCAGTACTTC. Translation: CASSLSGQTGMHEQYF.

The V and J genes are TRBV5-4 and TRBJ1-5; 8 nucleotides line up with TRBD1. V dropped 4 bases and J dropped 4; count of bases not matched to a gene: 4. The V gene's germline CDR1 is SGHNT and CDR2 YYREEE (reference sequence). The CDR3 covers 14 residues. The CDR3 is CASSRDRQNQPQHF. CDR3 bases: TGTGCCAGCAGCAGGGACAGGCAAAATCAGCCCCAGCATTTT.

This chain joins TRBV7-9 and TRBJ2-5, with D possibly being TRBD2 (6 bases). Germline V gene sequence: CDR1 SEHNR, CDR2 FQNEAQ (reference sequence). V dropped 3 bases and J dropped 4 bases, with 12 bases sitting between them. The CDR3 is made up of 14 amino acids. The CDR3, as DNA: TGTGCCAGCAGCTTCGGTAGGGGAGGAGAGACCCAGTACTTC. This codes for CASSFGRGGETQYF.

This clone was observed a handful of times. The chain recombines TRBV19 with TRBJ2-1; 7 bases match TRBD2. CDR1 and CDR2 from the germline V gene are LNHDA and SQIVND (reference sequence). The CDR3 has 14 amino acids. V lost 7 bases to trimming and J lost 3 bases; unmatched junction nucleotides: 6. DNA for the CDR3: TGTGCCAGTACCCCTAGCGGCTTCTACAATGAGCAGTTCTTC. It encodes CASTPSGFYNEQFF.

The chain is built from TRBV6-1 and TRBJ1-3; 7 nucleotides line up with TRBD1. The CDR3 is made up of 14 amino acids. The trim removed 6 bases at V and 2 bases at J, leaving 4 bases unmatched. The germline CDR1 and CDR2 sequences are MNHNS and SASEGT. CDR3 bases: TGTGCCAGCAGAGGGGACAGTGCTGGAAACACCATATATTTT. Translating gives CASRGDSAGNTIYF.

The chain uses TRBV6-5 and TRBJ2-2, with 11 bases aligning to TRBD2. Germline values: CDR1 MNHEY, CDR2 SVGAGI. The CDR3 runs to 14 residues. V lost 8 bases and J lost 8; bases outside the gene matches: 7. As DNA, the CDR3 is TGTGCCAGCTCAAACCGACTAGCGGGAGGGGAGCTGTTTTTT. Protein: CASSNRLAGGELFF.

The rearrangement joins TRBV6-1 to TRBJ2-1, with no clear D. The CDR3 sequence is 11 residues long. The germline V gene has CDR1 MNHNS and CDR2 SASEGT. Trimming removed 8 bases at V and 8 bases at J, with 10 bases between. CDR3 in amino acids: CASREHHEQFF. CDR3 bases: TGTGCCAGCCGAGAGCATCATGAGCAGTTCTTC.

V gene TRBV7-9 combines with J gene TRBJ1-2; 10 nucleotides line up with TRBD1. V shed 3 bases, J shed 6 bases, and the junction held 7 bases outside the gene matches. This CDR3 contains 15 residues. The germline CDR1 and CDR2 sequences are SEHNR and FQNEAQ (reference sequence). The CDR3 coding sequence is TGTGCCAGCAGCTTGTCCGGGACAGGGGTTAATGGCTACACCTTC. Protein product: CASSLSGTGVNGYTF.

The chain recombines TRBV7-9 with TRBJ2-7; 10 bases are shared with TRBD1. CDR1 SEHNR and CDR2 FQNEAQ come from the germline V gene (reference sequence). The CDR3 runs to 15 residues. V lost 1 base to trimming and J lost 2 bases; unmatched junction nucleotides: 2. CDR3 sequence reads: CASSLGGQGTYEQYF. Here the CDR3 DNA reads TGTGCCAGCAGCTTAGGGGGACAGGGGACCTACGAGCAGTACTTC.

The chain couples TRBV9 to TRBJ2-1; 8 bases are a match to TRBD2. CDR1 is SGDLS, CDR2 YYNGEE, per germline. CDR3 length equals 15 residues. J gave up 6 bases and V 0 bases, and 5 bases lay outside the gene matches. CDR3 loop: CASSVVGLAGNEQFF. CDR3 in DNA: TGTGCCAGCAGCGTAGTGGGGCTAGCGGGCAATGAGCAGTTCTTC. The variable domain in full, with the rest retrieved from reference TRBV9 and TRBJ2-1, is DSGVTQTPKHLITATGQRVTLRCSPRSGDLSVYWYQQSLDQGLQFLIQYYNGEERAKGNILERFSAQQFPDLHSELNLSSLELGDSALYFCASSVVGLAGNEQFFGPGTRLTVL.

This chain's CDR3 is CASSQLRIFYNEQFF. The CDR3, as DNA: TGTGCCAGCAGCCAACTTAGAATATTCTACAATGAGCAGTTCTTC. J is TRBJ2-1 and V is TRBV14; D ambiguous. Trimming took 2 bases from V and 3 from J, leaving 11 bases between them. This CDR3 is 15 amino acids long. Germline V gene lookup returns CDR1 SGHDN and CDR2 FVKESK. Variable domain in full (rest from reference TRBV14 and TRBJ2-1): EAGVTQFPSHSVIEKGQTVTLRCDPISGHDNLYWYRRVMGKEIKFLLHFVKESKQDESGMPNNRFLAERTGGTYSTLKVQPAELEDSGVYFCASSQLRIFYNEQFFGPGTRLTVL.

The chain joins TRBV5-4 to TRBJ2-5, with 7 bases lining up with TRBD2. The J segment lost 5 bases and the V segment lost 3 bases, leaving 4 bases of the junction unmatched. Per the germline V gene, CDR1 is SGHNT and CDR2 is YYREEE (reference sequence). The length of the CDR3 is 13 residues. This CDR3 reads CASSWASGETQYF. The CDR3 bases are TGTGCCAGCAGCTGGGCTAGCGGCGAGACCCAGTACTTC.

V is TRBV6-1 and J is TRBJ1-2, with a possible D match to TRBD1 (6 bases). V was shortened by 2 bases and J by 5 bases, with 18 bases between the two germline ends. The CDR3 extends over 16 amino acids. The germline V gene has CDR1 MNHNS and CDR2 SASEGT. CDR3 in amino acids: CASSEPVDSYLYGYTF. For the CDR3, the DNA is TGTGCCAGCAGTGAACCGGTGGACAGCTACCTTTATGGCTACACCTTC.

This clone is medium-sized. The chain joins TRBV2 to TRBJ2-4; 9 nucleotides agree with TRBD1. The length of the CDR3 is 16 residues. The junction had 10 bases not matched to a gene; V was cut back by 9 bases and J by 1 base. Germline loops: CDR1 SNHLY, CDR2 FYNNEI. The CDR3 coding sequence is TGTGCCAGTTCAATGACAGGGGGGGCGGCCAAAAACATTCAGTACTTC. As protein: CASSMTGGAAKNIQYF.

The rearrangement links TRBV30 to TRBJ1-6; the D is unclear. Deletions cut 0 bases from V and 6 bases from J, with 15 bases between. Per the germline V gene, CDR1 is GTSNPN and CDR2 is SVGIG (reference sequence). This CDR3 comprises 16 residues. The CDR3 nucleotides are TGTGCCTGGAGTGTACGGTCGAGACATTCTAATTCACCCCTCCACTTT. Its translation: CAWSVRSRHSNSPLHF.

This clone was detected only once. V usage is TRBV10-1 and J usage is TRBJ2-1; the match to TRBD2 covers 11 bases. This CDR3 region has 15 residues. V lost 4 bases and J lost 7; bases outside the gene matches: 6. CDR1 WNHNN and CDR2 SYGVQD come from the germline V gene (reference sequence). The CDR3 is CASSGIIAGGNEQFF. The DNA of the CDR3 is TGCGCCAGCAGTGGAATAATAGCGGGAGGGAATGAGCAGTTCTTC.

This clone is termed medium-sized. The rearrangement joins TRBV2 to TRBJ1-1, with TRBD1 identical over 7 bases. Germline CDR1 reads SNHLY; CDR2 reads FYNNEI. The V segment lost 4 bases and the J segment 4 bases; nucleotides outside the gene matches: 3. The CDR3 has 13 residues. The CDR3 loop is CASSGQGFTEAFF. CDR3 in DNA: TGTGCCAGCAGTGGACAGGGCTTCACTGAAGCTTTCTTT.

The gene calls are TRBV5-5 and TRBJ1-1, with D possibly TRBD1 on 6 matching bases. The CDR3 length is 13 residues. With 0 bases removed from V and 9 bases from J, the gap between germline ends came to 12 bases. Germline CDR1 reads SGHKS; CDR2 reads YYEKEE (reference sequence). CDR3 protein: CASSLVGDTQAFF. The CDR3 DNA follows: TGTGCCAGCAGCTTGGTCGGGGACACGCAAGCTTTCTTT.

This clone was seen only once. The V call is TRBV5-5, the J call TRBJ1-2; no firm D call. The CDR3 is 14 amino acids. Germline-derived CDR1 and CDR2 are SGHKS and YYEKEE (reference sequence). Trimming pared 4 bases from V and 5 bases from J, leaving 15 bases between. CDR3 nucleotides: TGTGCCAGCAGCCTCCGGGAGCTGGCATATGGCTACACCTTC. Residues: CASSLRELAYGYTF.

This chain uses TRBV2 with TRBJ2-3; D possibly corresponds to TRBD2 (6 bases). CDR1 SNHLY and CDR2 FYNNEI come from the germline V gene. This CDR3 is built from 15 residues. V was pared by 3 bases and J by 6 bases, with 16 bases between. This CDR3 is CASSDIGGGLDTQYF. CDR3 DNA: TGTGCCAGCAGTGACATCGGGGGAGGTTTGGATACGCAGTATTTT.

This clone has only one observation. V is TRBV14 and J is TRBJ1-6; unclear D gene. The V end was cut by 1 base, the J end by 7 bases, with 11 bases between. The CDR3 covers 15 residues. Germline loops: CDR1 SGHDN, CDR2 FVKESK. For the CDR3, the DNA is TGTGCCAGCAGCCAAGCCGGACTCAGCAATTCACCCCTCCACTTT. It codes for CASSQAGLSNSPLHF.

The chain couples TRBV7-8 to TRBJ1-1; 8 nucleotides agree with TRBD1. The germline V gene has CDR1 SGHVS and CDR2 FQNEAQ. There are 14 residues in the CDR3. The ends lost 4 bases at V and 3 bases at J; junction bases unmatched: 4. The CDR3 is CASSSQGGDTEAFF. The CDR3, as DNA: TGTGCCAGCAGCTCACAGGGGGGAGACACTGAAGCTTTCTTT. Drawing the rest from reference TRBV7-8 and TRBJ1-1, the complete variable domain is GAGVSQSPRYKVAKRGQDVALRCDPISGHVSLFWYQQALGQGPEFLTYFQNEAQLDKSGLPSDRFFAERPEGSVSTLKIQRTQQEDSAVYLCASSSQGGDTEAFFGQGTRLTVV.

The rearrangement joins TRBV6-6 to TRBJ2-7; 12 bases are a match to TRBD2. The CDR3 has 16 amino acids. Trimming at V came to 6 bases and at J to 5 bases, leaving 11 bases not matched to a gene. Germline loops: CDR1 MNHNY, CDR2 SVGAGI (reference sequence). The CDR3 DNA reads TGTGCCAGCAGCCGGCCGACTAGCGGGAGAAGACACGAGCAGTACTTC. This translates into CASSRPTSGRRHEQYF.